A selection of T cell receptor beta chains follows, all from one sample in a study of vaccination and CD4 T cells after COVID-19. Their recognized antigens are unknown. MiXCR, applied by TCRdb to the PCR reads, yields one record per CDR3 protein. The sample contains over 10,000 distinct CDR3 sequences, approximately 69% of which appear only once. Sequencing was carried out using CD4+ T cells from blood, cultured in vitro. The receptor source for this set is a human donor who had recovered from COVID-19. Each CDR3 is given with its conserved first and last residue. A D gene is named only where the DNA matches it firmly. Where a row states a size, it is once, few, many or the class of an expanded clone; other rows omit it.

cdr3_length,v_call,d_call,j_call,clone_size,cdr3_aa,cdr3_nt
16,TRBV20-1,-,TRBJ1-1,once,CSARYRAREMITEAFF,TGCAGTGCTCGATACCGGGCCCGGGAGATGATCACTGAAGCTTTCTTT
13,TRBV2,TRBD1,TRBJ1-5,-,CASIRQGGQPQHF,TGTGCCAGCATTCGACAGGGAGGTCAGCCCCAGCATTTT
15,TRBV28,TRBD1,TRBJ1-5,-,CASSRQGIRNQPQHF,TGTGCCAGCAGCCGACAGGGTATTAGGAATCAGCCCCAGCATTTT
12,TRBV12-3/TRBV12-4,-,TRBJ2-7,-,CASSLSLYEQYF,TGTGCCAGCAGTTTATCCCTCTACGAGCAGTACTTC
13,TRBV6-5,-,TRBJ1-1,few,CASSYGRGTEAFF,TGTGCCAGCAGTTACGGTAGGGGGACTGAAGCTTTCTTT
14,TRBV28,TRBD2,TRBJ2-7,-,CASMSGGSSYEQYF,TGTGCCAGCATGTCCGGGGGGAGCTCCTACGAGCAGTACTTC
12,TRBV6-1,-,TRBJ2-7,-,CASGRSRYEQYF,TGTGCCAGCGGACGGTCTAGGTACGAGCAGTACTTC
15,TRBV28,-,TRBJ1-5,-,CASSRPGGPGQPQHF,TGTGCCAGCAGCCGCCCCGGGGGGCCTGGACAGCCCCAGCATTTT
13,TRBV20-1,-,TRBJ1-1,few,CSARDFGLSEAFF,TGCAGTGCTAGAGATTTTGGGTTGAGTGAAGCTTTCTTT
17,TRBV19,TRBD1,TRBJ2-6,-,CASSIGQGASGANVLTF,TGTGCCAGTAGTATAGGACAGGGGGCCTCTGGGGCCAACGTCCTGACTTTC
13,TRBV6-2/TRBV6-3,-,TRBJ2-5,-,CASSYRREETQYF,TGTGCCAGCAGTTACCGGAGGGAAGAGACCCAGTACTTC
13,TRBV6-5,-,TRBJ1-6,-,CASSYSRDSPLHF,TGTGCCAGCAGTTACTCGCGTGATTCACCCCTCCACTTT
14,TRBV19,-,TRBJ1-2,-,CASSTQRTSYGYTF,TGTGCCAGTAGTACCCAAAGGACCTCCTATGGCTACACCTTC
13,TRBV11-3,-,TRBJ1-1,-,CASSLAQYTEAFF,TGTGCCAGCAGCTTAGCACAGTACACTGAAGCTTTCTTT
12,TRBV20-1,-,TRBJ2-7,hyperexpanded,CSAPGTLYEQYF,TGCAGTGCTCCCGGGACACTCTACGAGCAGTACTTC
15,TRBV7-2,-,TRBJ2-7,-,CASSLAPAQGSEQYF,TGTGCCAGCAGCTTAGCCCCAGCCCAGGGGAGCGAGCAGTACTTC
14,TRBV6-1,-,TRBJ1-2,-,CASSADRRAAGYTF,TGTGCCAGCAGTGCCGACCGGAGGGCAGCTGGCTACACCTTC
14,TRBV7-3,-,TRBJ2-1,-,CASSRSLEGTEQFF,TGTGCCAGCAGCAGGTCTTTGGAAGGAACAGAGCAGTTCTTC
15,TRBV6-2/TRBV6-3,TRBD2,TRBJ2-3,few,CASSPSGSGSGTQYF,TGTGCCAGCAGCCCTAGCGGGAGCGGGAGTGGTACGCAGTATTTT
13,TRBV6-2/TRBV6-3,-,TRBJ1-2,once,CASSIQGNYGYTF,TGTGCCAGCAGCATACAGGGAAACTATGGCTACACCTTC
13,TRBV20-1,TRBD1,TRBJ1-5,-,CSARGPTGQPQHF,TGCAGTGCTAGAGGCCCGACAGGGCAGCCCCAGCATTTT
16,TRBV28,TRBD1,TRBJ1-5,-,CASSLRGGSSNQPQHF,TGTGCCAGCAGTTTAAGAGGGGGCTCCAGCAATCAGCCCCAGCATTTT
13,TRBV24-1,-,TRBJ2-2,few,CATRWGAAGELFF,TGTGCCACCCGCTGGGGGGCCGCCGGGGAGCTGTTTTTT
12,TRBV27,-,TRBJ2-5,-,CASSSREETQYF,TGTGCCAGCAGTTCCAGGGAAGAGACCCAGTACTTC
14,TRBV2,-,TRBJ1-5,-,CASSELGWNQPQHF,TGTGCCAGCAGTGAGTTGGGGTGGAATCAGCCCCAGCATTTT
20,TRBV7-6,TRBD2,TRBJ2-5,-,CASSLKGRFGLAEDGETQYF,TGTGCCAGCAGCTTAAAAGGGCGTTTCGGTCTAGCGGAGGATGGAGAGACCCAGTACTTC
13,TRBV6-1,-,TRBJ1-2,-,CASSDPPRDGYTF,TGTGCCAGCAGTGACCCCCCGCGGGATGGCTACACCTTC
16,TRBV28,-,TRBJ1-5,-,CASSFPLEGSNQPQHF,TGTGCCAGCAGTTTCCCCTTGGAGGGGAGCAATCAGCCCCAGCATTTT
16,TRBV20-1,TRBD1,TRBJ1-5,-,CSATSGQGDINQPQHF,TGCAGTGCAACTTCGGGACAGGGCGATATCAATCAGCCCCAGCATTTT
15,TRBV2,-,TRBJ1-5,few,CASRAPSGGNQPQHF,TGTGCCAGCAGAGCCCCCTCAGGGGGCAATCAGCCCCAGCATTTT
17,TRBV19,-,TRBJ1-1,-,CASRPRSGSRMNTEAFF,TGTGCCAGTAGACCTCGGAGTGGGTCTAGGATGAACACTGAAGCTTTCTTT
14,TRBV19,TRBD1,TRBJ1-4,-,CASTQGQVNEKLFF,TGTGCCAGTACCCAAGGACAGGTGAATGAAAAACTGTTTTTT
14,TRBV11-2,-,TRBJ1-1,once,CASSLDGSFTEAFF,TGTGCCAGCAGCCTGGACGGCAGCTTCACTGAAGCTTTCTTT
14,TRBV2,-,TRBJ1-1,-,CATLRPGLNTEAFF,TGTGCCACCCTAAGACCAGGGTTGAACACTGAAGCTTTCTTT
16,TRBV7-6,-,TRBJ2-5,-,CASSSRTGGPGETQYF,TGTGCCAGCAGCTCACGAACCGGGGGCCCCGGGGAGACCCAGTACTTC
16,TRBV27,TRBD1,TRBJ1-5,-,CASRQVTGITNQPQHF,TGTGCCAGCCGCCAAGTGACAGGGATCACCAATCAGCCCCAGCATTTT
16,TRBV6-1,-,TRBJ1-1,-,CASLTPPAFMNTEAFF,TGTGCCAGCTTAACCCCCCCGGCCTTCATGAACACTGAAGCTTTCTTT
15,TRBV30,-,TRBJ1-4,-,CAWSRVSQGIGKLFF,TGTGCCTGGAGTCGAGTATCCCAGGGGATAGGAAAACTGTTTTTT
12,TRBV7-9,-,TRBJ1-5,-,CASSLEAEPQHF,TGTGCCAGCAGCTTAGAGGCAGAACCCCAGCATTTT
16,TRBV19,TRBD2,TRBJ2-5,-,CASSIGVLAAQETQYF,TGTGCCAGTAGTATCGGAGTTCTAGCGGCCCAAGAGACCCAGTACTTC
18,TRBV20-1,TRBD2,TRBJ2-5,-,CSALGTSGRTRGQETQYF,TGCAGTGCCCTTGGGACTAGCGGGAGGACCCGCGGCCAAGAGACCCAGTACTTC
12,TRBV20-1,-,TRBJ1-1,-,CSASPRGIEAFF,TGCAGTGCTAGCCCTCGGGGGATTGAAGCTTTCTTT
11,TRBV6-1,-,TRBJ1-5,-,CASSDFQPQHF,TGTGCCAGCAGTGATTTTCAGCCCCAGCATTTT
14,TRBV30,-,TRBJ1-5,-,CAWSVGTPNQPQHF,TGTGCCTGGAGTGTGGGTACACCCAATCAGCCCCAGCATTTT
17,TRBV19,TRBD1,TRBJ1-5,once,CASSTYGTGANNQPQHF,TGTGCCAGTAGTACATACGGGACAGGGGCCAACAATCAGCCCCAGCATTTT
14,TRBV5-4,TRBD1,TRBJ1-6,-,CASSLDRAGSPLHF,TGTGCCAGCAGCCTGGACAGGGCGGGTTCACCCCTCCACTTT
14,TRBV2,-,TRBJ2-3,once,CASSLVQAPDTQYF,TGTGCCAGCAGTTTAGTTCAGGCCCCAGATACGCAGTATTTT
14,TRBV4-3,TRBD1,TRBJ2-7,-,CASSRETGSHEQYF,TGCGCCAGCAGCCGAGAGACAGGGAGCCACGAGCAGTACTTC
13,TRBV24-1,-,TRBJ1-2,-,CATSDLLHEGYTF,TGTGCCACCAGTGATTTACTGCACGAGGGCTACACCTTC
11,TRBV20-1,-,TRBJ1-2,-,CSARKGDGYTF,TGCAGTGCTAGGAAGGGGGACGGCTACACCTTC
15,TRBV24-1,-,TRBJ2-1,-,CATSDQNGLHNEQFF,TGTGCCACCAGTGACCAGAATGGACTGCACAATGAGCAGTTCTTC